Shown below are 26 T cell receptor beta chains from a single sample sequenced in a study of T cell repertoires in cytomegalovirus infection. Their recognized antigens are unknown. TCRdb re-derived calls from the reads in MiXCR, one entry per CDR3 protein. The repertoire holds 300,000 or so distinct CDR3 sequences, roughly 25% seen once, with 10% to 15% in the top ten. The source material was cultured PBMCs, sampled from culture after CMV antigen stimulation. The receptors were sampled from a human donor in good health (CMV status not recorded). Some clones in this sample may be carry-over from other donors' samples.

The rearrangement uses TRBV19 and TRBJ2-1, with D possibly being TRBD2 (6 bases). Trimming left V 9 bases short and J 9 bases short, with 21 bases between. This CDR3 comprises 14 residues. The germline V gene encodes CDR1 LNHDA and CDR2 SQIVND (reference sequence). CDR3 nucleotides: TGTGCCAGGCTGAGACTAGGTTCCAAGAGTGAGCAGTTCTTC. It codes for CARLRLGSKSEQFF.

The V call is TRBV20-1, the J call TRBJ1-1; possibly TRBD1 for D (5 bases). CDR3 length: 12 residues. The ends were cut back, 3 bases at V and 6 bases at J, with 11 bases in the middle. The germline V gene has CDR1 DFQATT and CDR2 SNEGSKA (reference sequence). The CDR3 loop reads CSASPGTAEAFF. The CDR3 bases are TGCAGTGCTAGCCCAGGGACCGCTGAAGCTTTCTTT.

There are a few counts of this clonotype. The J gene is TRBJ2-1, the V gene TRBV24-1; TRBD2 aligns across 9 bases. The germline V gene encodes CDR1 KGHDR and CDR2 SFDVKD. This CDR3 spans 18 amino acids. V shed 4 bases, J shed 3 bases, and the junction held 12 bases outside the gene matches. The CDR3 DNA reads TGTGCCACCAGTGACCCCTCAATAGCGGGAGCAGACTACAATGAGCAGTTCTTC. Translating it yields CATSDPSIAGADYNEQFF.

This chain's CDR3 is CASSVGGQGANIQYF. CDR3 bases: TGTGCCAGCAGCGTAGGAGGGCAGGGGGCGAACATTCAGTACTTC. V is TRBV9 and J is TRBJ2-4; 8 nucleotides match TRBD1. The CDR3 spans 15 residues. The junction had 6 bases not matched to a gene; V was cut back by 0 bases and J by 7 bases. Per germline, CDR1 SGDLS and CDR2 YYNGEE.

The rearrangement links TRBV20-1 to TRBJ2-5; the D call may be TRBD1 or TRBD2 (5 bases each). This CDR3 is built from 15 residues. From germline, CDR1 is DFQATT and CDR2 SNEGSKA (reference sequence). The V end lost 0 bases, the J end lost 4 bases, and 15 bases lay between the germline ends. DNA for the CDR3: TGCAGTGCTAGAGAGCACCAGGGAGTCTCAGAGACCCAGTACTTC. Protein product: CSAREHQGVSETQYF.

The V and J genes are TRBV18 and TRBJ1-1; weak D call: TRBD1 (5 bases). The germline V gene encodes CDR1 KGHSH and CDR2 LQKENI. The CDR3 runs to 14 residues. V was shortened by 5 bases and J by 1 base, with 11 bases between the two germline ends. The CDR3 nucleotides are TGTGCCAGCTCAAAGGGGACGAGGAACACTGAAGCTTTCTTT. Protein sequence: CASSKGTRNTEAFF.

This clonotype was detected only a few times. The chain recombines TRBV7-2 with TRBJ1-2, with TRBD1 matching 8 bases. The germline gives CDR1 SGHTA, CDR2 FQGNSA. V was clipped by 6 bases and J by 2 bases; unmatched bases: 5. The CDR3 consists of 14 residues. The CDR3 nucleotides read TGTGCCAGCAGACCCGGGACAGGAAACTATGGCTACACCTTC. Translation: CASRPGTGNYGYTF.

This clonotype was counted ten times or more. The rearrangement uses TRBV7-8 and TRBJ2-1, with 12 positions matching TRBD2. The CDR3 contains 18 residues. The J segment lost 3 bases and the V segment lost 0 bases, leaving 6 bases of the junction unmatched. The V gene's germline CDR1 is SGHVS and CDR2 FQNEAQ. In nucleotides, the CDR3 is TGTGCCAGCAGCTTAGCGGGGACTAGCGGGCCTCGCTACAATGAGCAGTTCTTC. The encoded protein is CASSLAGTSGPRYNEQFF.

The chain combines TRBV7-3 with TRBJ2-1, with 7 bases identical to TRBD2. Per germline, CDR1 SGHTA and CDR2 FQGTGA. V gave up 0 bases and J gave up 7 bases; unmatched junction bases: 6. This CDR3 spans 15 amino acids. The CDR3 spells CASSLTNGRRNEQFF. Here the CDR3 DNA reads TGTGCCAGCAGCTTAACGAACGGGAGGAGAAATGAGCAGTTCTTC.

The rearrangement uses TRBV28 and TRBJ2-7, with a possible D match to TRBD2 (7 bases). V dropped 5 bases and J dropped 4 bases, with 24 bases sitting between them. CDR1 and CDR2 (germline): MDHEN, SYDVKM. This CDR3 has 17 residues. The CDR3 sequence is CASSLLRGGAYGYEQYF. CDR3 nucleotides: TGTGCCAGCAGTCTCCTCCGAGGGGGGGCTTACGGATACGAGCAGTACTTC.

At least ten counts were recorded for this clonotype. The rearrangement uses TRBV7-8 and TRBJ2-3; perhaps TRBD1 as D (6 bases). Germline V gives CDR1 SGHVS, CDR2 FQNEAQ. The CDR3 is 16 amino acids. V was cut by 1 base and J by 2 bases, with 13 bases left in between. The DNA of the CDR3 is TGTGCCAGCAGCTTAGGGTGGGACACCCCCACAGATACGCAGTATTTT. This translates into CASSLGWDTPTDTQYF.

The CDR3 protein is CASSPLTGKIVHF. CDR3 sequence (DNA): TGTGCCAGCAGCCCCCTCACAGGGAAGATTGTCCACTTT. This chain connects TRBV28 to TRBJ1-6; D is perhaps TRBD1 (6 bases). V was shortened by 6 bases and J by 17 bases, with 20 bases between the two germline ends. The CDR3 length is 13 residues. CDR1 is MDHEN, CDR2 SYDVKM, per germline.

This chain joins TRBV7-9 and TRBJ2-7, with D unclear. Trimming took 3 bases from V and 5 from J, leaving 8 bases between them. The germline V gene encodes CDR1 SEHNR and CDR2 FQNEAQ (reference sequence). This CDR3 region has 12 residues. CDR3 amino acids: CASSFRGDEQYV. CDR3 coding DNA: TGTGCCAGCAGCTTCCGTGGGGACGAGCAGTACGTC.

This chain connects TRBV27 to TRBJ2-1, with D uncertain. Trimming pared 0 bases from V and 0 bases from J, leaving 9 bases between. The CDR3 contains 16 residues. CDR1 and CDR2 (germline): MNHEY, SMNVEV (reference sequence). The CDR3: CASSLSLRYSYNEQFF. DNA of the CDR3: TGTGCCAGCAGTTTATCCTTGCGCTACTCCTACAATGAGCAGTTCTTC.

This rearrangement joins TRBV10-3 to TRBJ2-3; 9 bases match TRBD2. The germline gives CDR1 ENHRY, CDR2 SYGVKD. V gave up 8 bases and J gave up 5 bases; unmatched junction bases: 2. This CDR3 has 12 residues. This CDR3 reads CAIAGGQDTQYF. Written as DNA, the CDR3 is TGTGCCATCGCGGGAGGGCAAGATACGCAGTATTTT.

This clonotype was observed many times. The V gene is TRBV6-1, the J gene TRBJ2-3; the D call may be TRBD1 or TRBD2 (6 bases each). V was trimmed by 2 bases and J by 0 bases, leaving 21 bases between them. This CDR3 contains 19 residues. Germline lookup yields CDR1 MNHNS and CDR2 SASEGT. CDR3 protein: CASSEYSPWGATSTDTQYF. CDR3 sequence (DNA): TGTGCCAGCAGTGAATATTCCCCATGGGGGGCGACGAGCACAGATACGCAGTATTTT.

This clonotype was found a few times. CDR3 sequence (DNA): TGCGCCAGCAGGAGCGGGACAGGGGGCCGGGAGACCCAGTACTTC. This encodes CASRSGTGGRETQYF. This chain links TRBV10-2 with TRBJ2-5; 12 bases are shared with TRBD1. Per the germline V gene, CDR1 is WSHSY and CDR2 is SAAADI. This CDR3 has 15 amino acids. With 6 bases clipped from V and 5 bases from J, the junction kept 7 bases outside the gene matches.

The V and J genes are TRBV4-3 and TRBJ1-4, with 7 bases matching TRBD1. J lost 6 bases, V lost 4 bases, and 11 bases had no gene match. The CDR3 contains 16 residues. Germline lookup yields CDR1 LGHNA and CDR2 YSLEER. This CDR3 reads CASSPYRGEVDEKLFF. As DNA, the CDR3 is TGCGCCAGCAGCCCCTACAGGGGAGAGGTGGATGAAAAACTGTTTTTT.

The chain employs TRBV12-3 or TRBV12-4 and TRBJ1-1, with D possibly matching TRBD1 (5 bases). V was clipped by 5 bases and J by 1 base, with 14 bases between them. The CDR3 consists of 15 residues. CDR3 sequence (DNA): TGTGCCAGCAGTCCCAACGATAGGGGGAACACTGAAGCTTTCTTT. Translation: CASSPNDRGNTEAFF.

V and J are TRBV28 and TRBJ2-2, with unresolved D. The CDR3 has 15 amino acids. The germline CDR1 and CDR2 sequences are MDHEN and SYDVKM. V was pared by 2 bases and J by 3 bases, with 10 bases between. CDR3 sequence: CASSLGLFDTGELFF. The CDR3 DNA sequence: TGTGCCAGCAGTTTAGGGCTATTCGACACCGGGGAGCTGTTTTTT.

The chain couples TRBV28 to TRBJ1-4; TRBD1 matches 7 bases. CDR3 length: 15 amino acids. CDR1 and CDR2 from the germline V gene are MDHEN and SYDVKM. V was pared by 5 bases and J by 8 bases, with 11 bases of the junction left unmatched. CDR3 protein: CASSPRQGRIEKLFF. In DNA form, the CDR3 reads TGTGCCAGCAGTCCGCGACAGGGACGGATCGAAAAACTGTTTTTT.

CDR3 nucleotide sequence: TGCGCCAGCAGCTTTAAAAAAATCAATGAGCAGTTCTTC. As protein: CASSFKKINEQFF. The genes are TRBV5-1 and TRBJ2-1, with D uncertain. V was shortened by 2 bases and J by 6 bases, with 9 bases between the two germline ends. Looked up from germline, CDR1 is SGHRS and CDR2 is YFSETQ. The CDR3 consists of 13 residues. Variable domain in full (rest from reference TRBV5-1 and TRBJ2-1): KAGVTQTPRYLIKTRGQQVTLSCSPISGHRSVSWYQQTPGQGLQFLFEYFSETQRNKGNFPGRFSGRQFSNSRSEMNVSTLELGDSALYLCASSFKKINEQFFGPGTRLTVL.

This clonotype was counted only a few times. The chain is built from TRBV19 and TRBJ2-7, with 9 nucleotides matching TRBD1. Germline V lookup: CDR1 LNHDA, CDR2 SQIVND (reference sequence). V lost 1 base and J lost 6; bases outside the gene matches: 4. The CDR3 is made up of 14 amino acids. The CDR3 sequence is CASSIGQGVREQYF. The CDR3 nucleotides are TGTGCCAGTAGTATAGGACAGGGGGTCCGCGAGCAGTACTTC.

The chain combines TRBV19 with TRBJ1-6; 8 positions match TRBD1. This CDR3 has 12 amino acids. Trimming took 7 bases from V and 8 from J; bases not matched to a gene: 1. CDR1 LNHDA and CDR2 SQIVND come from the germline V gene (reference sequence). CDR3 sequence (DNA): TGTGCCAGTACCAGGGGGCATTCACCCCTCCACTTT. It is translated as CASTRGHSPLHF.

V gene TRBV7-9 combines with J gene TRBJ2-5; 7 bases map to TRBD1. The germline CDR1 and CDR2 sequences are SEHNR and FQNEAQ (reference sequence). Losses at the gene ends were 1 base for V and 3 bases for J; bases not matched to a gene: 11. CDR3 length: 17 amino acids. CDR3 nucleotide sequence: TGTGCCAGCAGCTTAGGTTCCGGGGACAGCAGAAAAGAGACCCAGTACTTC. As protein: CASSLGSGDSRKETQYF.

This clonotype was seen only a few times. The chain links TRBV28 to TRBJ1-1, with D possibly matching TRBD1 (6 bases). V dropped 1 base and J dropped 10 bases, with 19 bases sitting between them. CDR3 length: 15 residues. Per the germline V gene, CDR1 is MDHEN and CDR2 is SYDVKM. The CDR3 loop is CASSLSGGLDGRAFF. The CDR3 bases are TGTGCCAGCAGTTTATCGGGGGGCTTGGACGGGCGAGCTTTCTTT. The complete variable domain, with remaining parts taken from reference TRBV28 and TRBJ1-1, reads DVKVTQSSRYLVKRTGEKVFLECVQDMDHENMFWYRQDPGLGLRLIYFSYDVKMKEKGDIPEGYSVSREKKERFSLILESASTNQTSMYLCASSLSGGLDGRAFFGQGTRLTVV.